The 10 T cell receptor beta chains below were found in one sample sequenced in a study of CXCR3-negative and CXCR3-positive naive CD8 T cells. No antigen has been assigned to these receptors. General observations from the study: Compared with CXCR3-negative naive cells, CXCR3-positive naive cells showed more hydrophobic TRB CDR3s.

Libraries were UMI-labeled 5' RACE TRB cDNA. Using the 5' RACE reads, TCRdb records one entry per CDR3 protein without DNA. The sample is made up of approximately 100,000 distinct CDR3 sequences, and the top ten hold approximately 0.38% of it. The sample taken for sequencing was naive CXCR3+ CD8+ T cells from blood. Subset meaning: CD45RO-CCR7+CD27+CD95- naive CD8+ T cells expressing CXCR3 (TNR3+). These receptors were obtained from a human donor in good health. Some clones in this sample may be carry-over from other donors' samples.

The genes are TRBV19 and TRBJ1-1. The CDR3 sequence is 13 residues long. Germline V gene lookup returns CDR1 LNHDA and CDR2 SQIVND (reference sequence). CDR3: CASSIGANTEAFF.

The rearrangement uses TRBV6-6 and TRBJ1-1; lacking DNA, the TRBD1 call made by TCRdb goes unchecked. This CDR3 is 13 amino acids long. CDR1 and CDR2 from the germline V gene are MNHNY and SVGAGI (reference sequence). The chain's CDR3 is CASSYEATPEAFF.

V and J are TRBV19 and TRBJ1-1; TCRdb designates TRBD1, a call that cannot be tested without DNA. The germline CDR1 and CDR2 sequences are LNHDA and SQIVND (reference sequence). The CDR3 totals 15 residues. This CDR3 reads CASSIAGHIWTEAFF.

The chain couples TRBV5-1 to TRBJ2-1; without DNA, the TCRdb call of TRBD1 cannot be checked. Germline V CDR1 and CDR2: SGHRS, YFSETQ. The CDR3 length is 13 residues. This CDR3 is CASSPSGGAEQFF.

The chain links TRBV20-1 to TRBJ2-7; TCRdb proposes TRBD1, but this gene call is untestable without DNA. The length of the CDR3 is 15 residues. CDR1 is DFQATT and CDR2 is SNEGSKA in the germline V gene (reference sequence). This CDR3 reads CSANPMGASTYEQYF.

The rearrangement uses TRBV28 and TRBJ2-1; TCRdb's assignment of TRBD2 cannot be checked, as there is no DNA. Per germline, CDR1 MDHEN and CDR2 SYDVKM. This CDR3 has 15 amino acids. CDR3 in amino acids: CASSPPGDFLHEQFF. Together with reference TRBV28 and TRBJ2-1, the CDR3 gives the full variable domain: DVKVTQSSRYLVKRTGEKVFLECVQDMDHENMFWYRQDPGLGLRLIYFSYDVKMKEKGDIPEGYSVSREKKERFSLILESASTNQTSMYLCASSPPGDFLHEQFFGPGTRLTVL.

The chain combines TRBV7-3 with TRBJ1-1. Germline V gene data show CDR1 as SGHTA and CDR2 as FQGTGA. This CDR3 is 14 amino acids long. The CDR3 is CASSLRGEDTEAFF.

CDR3 region: CASSPWTSGSGEQYF. The genes are TRBV7-2 and TRBJ2-7; without DNA, the TCRdb call of TRBD2 cannot be checked. The CDR3 extends over 15 amino acids. Germline CDR1 reads SGHTA; CDR2 reads FQGNSA.

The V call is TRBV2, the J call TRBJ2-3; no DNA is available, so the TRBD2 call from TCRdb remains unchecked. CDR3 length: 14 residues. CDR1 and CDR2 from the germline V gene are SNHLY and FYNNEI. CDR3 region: CASSDSGGADTQYF.

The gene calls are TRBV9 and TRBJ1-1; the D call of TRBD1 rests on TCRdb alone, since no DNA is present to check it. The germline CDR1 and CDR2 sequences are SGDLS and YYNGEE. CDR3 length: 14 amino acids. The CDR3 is CASSVGRKNTEAFF.